This TCR beta chain was sequenced for a study of blood T cells in healthy people across ages. PCR was performed a second time for about 7 to 11 cycles using a sample-barcoded 5' primer and a J-beta primer mix. TCRdb processed the 5' RACE reads anew with MiXCR; each CDR3 protein has one entry. The sample lists about 1.8 million distinct CDR3 sequences, less than 50% occurring once. CDR3 size: 17 residues. With V trimmed by 6 bases and J by 5 bases, 15 bases remained unmatched. The germline gives CDR1 MNHEY, CDR2 SVGEGT. This sequence was found in a woman between 40 and 50 years old in good health. What was sequenced was blood. The rearrangement joins TRBV6-2 or TRBV6-3 to TRBJ2-1; TRBD2 aligns across 8 bases. The chain's CDR3 is CASRTQGLGGAHNEQFF. The CDR3 nucleotides read TGTGCCAGCAGGACACAGGGACTCGGGGGGGCCCACAATGAGCAGTTCTTC.